This T cell receptor (beta chain) derives from a study of T cell clones after liver transplantation. Across the whole study: Post-transplant blood was tracked for graft-donor-reactive T cell clones identified in a pre-transplant mixed lymphocyte reaction.

The data were produced by immunoSEQ multiplex PCR, yet TCRdb's version contains in-frame clones alone and is incomplete. The table has some 59,000 clones, more than 70% seen once. This CDR3 has 15 amino acids. V shed 8 bases and J shed 5 bases, with 19 bases lying between them. The germline V gene has CDR1 SNHLY and CDR2 FYNNEI. The TCR sequence derives from a human patient who received a liver transplant. Some T cells may have originated in the graft donor. The chain joins TRBV2 to TRBJ2-1; D is undetermined. The specimen was CD4+ T cells from blood, collected at the 22-month timepoint. CDR3 sequence: CASELQAFRDNEQFF. The CDR3, as DNA: TGTGCCAGCGAATTGCAGGCCTTCCGGGACAATGAGCAGTTCTTC.